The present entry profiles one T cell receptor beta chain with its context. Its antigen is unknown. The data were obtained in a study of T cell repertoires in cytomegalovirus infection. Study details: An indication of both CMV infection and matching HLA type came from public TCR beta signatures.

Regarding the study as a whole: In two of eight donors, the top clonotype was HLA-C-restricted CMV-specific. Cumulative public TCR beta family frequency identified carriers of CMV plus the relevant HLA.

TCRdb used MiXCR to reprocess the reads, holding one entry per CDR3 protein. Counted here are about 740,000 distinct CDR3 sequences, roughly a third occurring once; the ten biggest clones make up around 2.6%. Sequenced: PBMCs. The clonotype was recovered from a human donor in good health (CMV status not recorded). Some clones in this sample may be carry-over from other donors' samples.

CDR3 in amino acids: CASSLGGTGGSHEQFF. The CDR3 DNA follows: TGTGCCAGCAGCTTAGGGGGGACAGGGGGCTCACATGAGCAGTTCTTC. V is TRBV7-9 and J is TRBJ2-1, with TRBD1 matching over 12 bases. The CDR3 length is 16 residues. The ends lost 1 base at V and 8 bases at J; junction bases unmatched: 6. Germline V gene lookup returns CDR1 SEHNR and CDR2 FQNEAQ (reference sequence).